This TCR beta chain stems from a study of Tregs in tolerant kidney transplant recipients. TCRdb keeps only in-frame clones here, not all; method: immunoSEQ multiplex PCR. The table has some 55,000 clones, 70% to 90% seen once. The CDR3 is 13 residues long. CDR1 is SEHNR and CDR2 is FQNEAQ in the germline V gene (reference sequence). Trimming stripped 6 bases from V and 1 base from J, with 9 bases between. The rearrangement links TRBV7-9 to TRBJ1-1; D is unclear. The sample was Tregs from blood, taken before the transplant. The sequence was collected from a human donor who received a combined kidney and bone marrow transplant. The CDR3: CASRVARNTEAFF. The CDR3 nucleotides read TGTGCCAGCAGGGTAGCGCGGAACACTGAAGCTTTCTTT.